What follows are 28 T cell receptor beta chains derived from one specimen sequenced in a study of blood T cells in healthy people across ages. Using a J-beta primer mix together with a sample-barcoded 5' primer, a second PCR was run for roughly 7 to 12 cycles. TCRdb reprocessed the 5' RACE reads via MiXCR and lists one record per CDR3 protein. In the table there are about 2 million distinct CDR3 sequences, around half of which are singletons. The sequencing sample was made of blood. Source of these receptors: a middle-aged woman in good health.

CDR3 loop: CSASPRGSYNEQFF. CDR3 bases: TGCAGTGCTAGCCCCAGAGGATCCTACAATGAGCAGTTCTTC. V gene TRBV20-1 combines with J gene TRBJ2-1; D unclear. The CDR3 has 14 residues. V gave up 3 bases and J gave up 1 base, with 10 bases separating them. CDR1 DFQATT and CDR2 SNEGSKA come from the germline V gene (reference sequence).

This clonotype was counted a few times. For the CDR3, the DNA is TGTGCCAGCAGCGCGAGAGGGACAGGCCGTAAGGAGCAGTTCTTC. Residues: CASSARGTGRKEQFF. The V gene is TRBV9, the J gene TRBJ2-1; 8 nucleotides agree with TRBD1. This CDR3 is 15 amino acids long. Germline V CDR1 and CDR2: SGDLS, YYNGEE. The V segment lost 3 bases and the J segment 10 bases; nucleotides outside the gene matches: 12.

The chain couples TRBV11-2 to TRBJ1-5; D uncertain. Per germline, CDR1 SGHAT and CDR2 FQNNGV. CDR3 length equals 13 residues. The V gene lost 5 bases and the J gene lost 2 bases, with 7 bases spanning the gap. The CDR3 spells CASSSNGNQPQHF. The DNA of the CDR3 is TGTGCCAGCAGCAGTAATGGCAATCAGCCCCAGCATTTT.

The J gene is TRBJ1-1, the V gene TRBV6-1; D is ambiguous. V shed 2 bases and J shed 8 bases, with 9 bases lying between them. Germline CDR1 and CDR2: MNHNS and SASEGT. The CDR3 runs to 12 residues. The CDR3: CASSENYREAFF. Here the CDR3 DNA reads TGTGCCAGCAGTGAAAATTATAGGGAAGCTTTCTTT.

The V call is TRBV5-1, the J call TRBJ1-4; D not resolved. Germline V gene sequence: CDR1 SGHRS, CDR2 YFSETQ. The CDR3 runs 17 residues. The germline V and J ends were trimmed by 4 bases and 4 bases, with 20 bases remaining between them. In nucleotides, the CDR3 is TGCGCCAGCAGCCGATCCGGGTCCTCGGGTTATAATGAAAAACTGTTTTTT. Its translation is CASSRSGSSGYNEKLFF.

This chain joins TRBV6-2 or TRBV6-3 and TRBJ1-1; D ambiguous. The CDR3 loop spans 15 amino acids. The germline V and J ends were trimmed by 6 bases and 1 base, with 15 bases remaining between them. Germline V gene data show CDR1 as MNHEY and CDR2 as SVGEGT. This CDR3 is CASRYTGPGNTEAFF. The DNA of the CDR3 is TGTGCCAGCAGGTATACGGGCCCAGGGAACACTGAAGCTTTCTTT.

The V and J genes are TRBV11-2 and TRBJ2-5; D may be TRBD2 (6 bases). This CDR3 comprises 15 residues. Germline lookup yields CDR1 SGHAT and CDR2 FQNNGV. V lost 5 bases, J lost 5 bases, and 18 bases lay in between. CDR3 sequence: CASSPIRGVRETQYF. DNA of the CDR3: TGTGCCAGCAGCCCGATCCGCGGGGTACGGGAGACCCAGTACTTC.

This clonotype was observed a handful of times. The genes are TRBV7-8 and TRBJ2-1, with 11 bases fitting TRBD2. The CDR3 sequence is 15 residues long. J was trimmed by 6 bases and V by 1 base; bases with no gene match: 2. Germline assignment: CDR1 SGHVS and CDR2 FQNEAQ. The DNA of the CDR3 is TGTGCCAGCAGCTTAGTTGGGACTAGCGGCAATGAGCAGTTCTTC. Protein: CASSLVGTSGNEQFF.

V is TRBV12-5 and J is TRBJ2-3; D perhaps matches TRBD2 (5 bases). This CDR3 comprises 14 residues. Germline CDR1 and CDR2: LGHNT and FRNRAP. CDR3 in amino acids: CATPGRESTDTQYF. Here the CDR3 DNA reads TGTGCCACCCCGGGCCGGGAAAGCACAGATACGCAGTATTTT. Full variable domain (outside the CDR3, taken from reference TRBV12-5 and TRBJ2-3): DARVTQTPRHKVTEMGQEVTMRCQPILGHNTVFWYRQTMMQGLELLAYFRNRAPLDDSGMPKDRFSAEMPDATLATLKIQPSEPRDSAVYFCATPGRESTDTQYFGPGTRLTVL.

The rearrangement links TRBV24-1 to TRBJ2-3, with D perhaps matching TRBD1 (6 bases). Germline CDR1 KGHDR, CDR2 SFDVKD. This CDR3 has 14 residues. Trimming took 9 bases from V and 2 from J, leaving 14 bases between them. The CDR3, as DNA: TGTGCCACCGCAGGGGTTGGTTACACAGATACGCAGTATTTT. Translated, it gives CATAGVGYTDTQYF.

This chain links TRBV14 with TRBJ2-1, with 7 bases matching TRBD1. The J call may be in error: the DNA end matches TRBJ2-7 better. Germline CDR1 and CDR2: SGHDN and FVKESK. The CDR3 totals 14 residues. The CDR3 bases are TGTGCCAGCAGCGAATGGGACAGTCCCTACGAGCAGTACTTC. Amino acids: CASSEWDSPYEQYF.

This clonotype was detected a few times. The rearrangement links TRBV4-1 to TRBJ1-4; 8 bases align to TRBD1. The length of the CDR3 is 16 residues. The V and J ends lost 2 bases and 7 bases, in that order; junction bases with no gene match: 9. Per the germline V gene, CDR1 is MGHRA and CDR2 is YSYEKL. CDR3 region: CASSQSPGGRGEKLFF. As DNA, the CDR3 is TGCGCCAGCAGCCAATCTCCAGGGGGCAGGGGTGAAAAACTGTTTTTT.

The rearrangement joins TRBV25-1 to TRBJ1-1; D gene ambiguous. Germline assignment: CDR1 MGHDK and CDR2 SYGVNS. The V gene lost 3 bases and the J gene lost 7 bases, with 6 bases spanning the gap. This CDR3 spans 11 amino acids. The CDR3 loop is CASSDHGEAFF. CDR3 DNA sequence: TGTGCCAGCAGTGATCACGGTGAAGCTTTCTTT. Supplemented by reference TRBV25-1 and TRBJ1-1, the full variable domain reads EADIYQTPRYLVIGTGKKITLECSQTMGHDKMYWYQQDPGMELHLIHYSYGVNSTEKGDLSSESTVSRIRTEHFPLTLESARPSHTSQYLCASSDHGEAFFGQGTRLTVV.

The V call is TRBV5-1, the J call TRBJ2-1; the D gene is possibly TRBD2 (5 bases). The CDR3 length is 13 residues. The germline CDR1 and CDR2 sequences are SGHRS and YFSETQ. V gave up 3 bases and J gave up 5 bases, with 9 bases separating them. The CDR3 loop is CASSSISDNEQFF. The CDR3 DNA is TGCGCCAGCAGCTCTATTAGCGACAATGAGCAGTTCTTC.

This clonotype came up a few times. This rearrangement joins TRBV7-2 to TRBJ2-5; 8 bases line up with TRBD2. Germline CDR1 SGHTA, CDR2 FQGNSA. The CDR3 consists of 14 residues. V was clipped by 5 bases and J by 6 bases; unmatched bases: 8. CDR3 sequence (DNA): TGTGCCAGCAGCCCCAGCGGGGGCTTGAAGACCCAGTACTTC. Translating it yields CASSPSGGLKTQYF.

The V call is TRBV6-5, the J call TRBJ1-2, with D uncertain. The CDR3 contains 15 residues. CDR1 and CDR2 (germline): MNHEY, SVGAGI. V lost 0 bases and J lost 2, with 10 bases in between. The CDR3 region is CASSYSEGPNYGYTF. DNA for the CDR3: TGTGCCAGCAGTTACTCGGAGGGTCCCAACTATGGCTACACCTTC.

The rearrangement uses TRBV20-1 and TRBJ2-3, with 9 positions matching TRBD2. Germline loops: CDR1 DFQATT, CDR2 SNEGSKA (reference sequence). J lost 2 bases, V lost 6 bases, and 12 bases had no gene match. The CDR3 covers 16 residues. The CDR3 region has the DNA TGCAGTGCCCCTAGGTGGCTAGCGGGGTACACAGATACGCAGTATTTT. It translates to CSAPRWLAGYTDTQYF.

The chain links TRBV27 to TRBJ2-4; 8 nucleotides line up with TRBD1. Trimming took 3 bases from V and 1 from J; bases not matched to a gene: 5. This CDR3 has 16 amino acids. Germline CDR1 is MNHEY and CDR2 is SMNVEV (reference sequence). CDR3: CASSFRQGSAKNIQYF. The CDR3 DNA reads TGTGCCAGCAGTTTCCGACAGGGGTCGGCCAAAAACATTCAGTACTTC.

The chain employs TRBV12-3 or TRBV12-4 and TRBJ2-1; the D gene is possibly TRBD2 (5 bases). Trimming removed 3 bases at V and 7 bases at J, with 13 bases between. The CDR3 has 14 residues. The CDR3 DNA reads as TGTGCCAGCAGTTTGAGCGGCCCCAGGAATGAGCAGTTCTTC. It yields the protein CASSLSGPRNEQFF.

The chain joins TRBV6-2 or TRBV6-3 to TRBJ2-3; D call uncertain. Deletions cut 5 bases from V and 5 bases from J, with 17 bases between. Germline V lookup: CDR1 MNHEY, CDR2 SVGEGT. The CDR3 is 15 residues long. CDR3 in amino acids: CASSTHRVGKDTQYF. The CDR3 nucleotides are TGTGCCAGCAGTACCCACCGAGTAGGAAAAGATACGCAGTATTTT.

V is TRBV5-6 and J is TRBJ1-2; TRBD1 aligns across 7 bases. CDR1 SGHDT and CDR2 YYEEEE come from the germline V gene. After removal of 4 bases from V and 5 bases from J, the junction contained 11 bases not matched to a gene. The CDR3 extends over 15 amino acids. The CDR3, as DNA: TGTGCCAGCAGCCGACCCGGGACAGCATCTTATGGCTACACCTTC. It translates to CASSRPGTASYGYTF.

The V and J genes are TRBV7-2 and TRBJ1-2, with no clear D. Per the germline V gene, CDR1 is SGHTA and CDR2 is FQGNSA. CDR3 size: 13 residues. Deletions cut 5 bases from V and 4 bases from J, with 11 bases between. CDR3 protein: CASSPATSYGYTF. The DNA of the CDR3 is TGTGCCAGCAGCCCCGCCACGTCCTATGGCTACACCTTC.

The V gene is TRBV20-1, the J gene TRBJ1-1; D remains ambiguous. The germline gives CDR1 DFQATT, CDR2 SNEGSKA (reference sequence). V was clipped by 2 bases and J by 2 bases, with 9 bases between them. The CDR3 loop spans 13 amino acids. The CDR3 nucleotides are TGCAGTGCTAGAAGCGGTCCCAACACTGAAGCTTTCTTT. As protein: CSARSGPNTEAFF.

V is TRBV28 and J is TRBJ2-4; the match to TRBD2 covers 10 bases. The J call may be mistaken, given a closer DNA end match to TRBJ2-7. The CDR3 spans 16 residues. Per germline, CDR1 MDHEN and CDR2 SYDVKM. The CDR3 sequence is CASSALTSGAGHEQYF. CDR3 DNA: TGTGCCAGCAGTGCACTTACTAGCGGGGCGGGTCACGAGCAGTACTTC.

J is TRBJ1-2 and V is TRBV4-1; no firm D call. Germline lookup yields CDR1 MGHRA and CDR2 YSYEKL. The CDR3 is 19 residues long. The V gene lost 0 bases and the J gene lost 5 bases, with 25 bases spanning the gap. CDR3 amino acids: CASSQEPRPYIRPTYGYTF. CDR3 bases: TGCGCCAGCAGCCAAGAGCCCAGGCCGTATATACGACCTACTTATGGCTACACCTTC.

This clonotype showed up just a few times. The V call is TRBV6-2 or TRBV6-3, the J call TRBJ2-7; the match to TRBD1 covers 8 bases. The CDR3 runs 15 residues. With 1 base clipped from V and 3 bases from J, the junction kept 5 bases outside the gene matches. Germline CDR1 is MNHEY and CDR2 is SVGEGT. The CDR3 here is CASSYWTGTGYEQYF. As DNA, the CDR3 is TGTGCCAGCAGTTACTGGACCGGGACAGGCTACGAGCAGTACTTC.

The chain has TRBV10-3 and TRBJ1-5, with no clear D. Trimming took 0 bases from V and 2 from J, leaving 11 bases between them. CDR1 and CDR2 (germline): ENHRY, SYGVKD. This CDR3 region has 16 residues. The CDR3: CAISESRAQGNQPQHF. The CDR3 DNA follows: TGTGCCATCAGTGAGTCGCGGGCGCAAGGCAATCAGCCCCAGCATTTT.

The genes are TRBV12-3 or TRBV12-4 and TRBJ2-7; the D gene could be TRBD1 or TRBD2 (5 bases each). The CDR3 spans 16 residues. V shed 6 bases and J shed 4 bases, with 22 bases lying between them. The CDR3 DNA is TGTGCCAGCAGCCCAAGGGTAGACATTTGGGGGTACGAGCAGTACTTC. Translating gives CASSPRVDIWGYEQYF.